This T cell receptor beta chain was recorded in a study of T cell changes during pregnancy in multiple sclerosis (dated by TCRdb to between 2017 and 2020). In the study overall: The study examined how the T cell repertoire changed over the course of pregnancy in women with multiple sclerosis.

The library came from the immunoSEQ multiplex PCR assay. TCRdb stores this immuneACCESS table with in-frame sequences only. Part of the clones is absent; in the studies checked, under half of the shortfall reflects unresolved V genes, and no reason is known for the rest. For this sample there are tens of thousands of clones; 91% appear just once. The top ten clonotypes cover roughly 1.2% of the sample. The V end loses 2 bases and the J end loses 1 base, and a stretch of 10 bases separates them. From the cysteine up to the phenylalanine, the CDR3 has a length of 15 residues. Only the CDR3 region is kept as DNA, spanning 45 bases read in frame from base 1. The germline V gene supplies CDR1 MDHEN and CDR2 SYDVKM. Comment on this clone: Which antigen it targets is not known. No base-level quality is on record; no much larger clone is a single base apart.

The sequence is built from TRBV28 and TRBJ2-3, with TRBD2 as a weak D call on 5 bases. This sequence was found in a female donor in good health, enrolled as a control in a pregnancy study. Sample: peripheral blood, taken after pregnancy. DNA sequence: TGTGCCAGCAGTTTACGCGGGCTGCGCACAGATACGCAGTATTTT. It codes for CASSLRGLRTDTQYF.